This TCR beta chain was recorded in a study of blood T cell repertoires in COVID-19. Study as a whole: Acute and convalescent COVID-19 samples came from the United States, Italy and Spain. Sources were T cells, B-cell-depleted T cells, or PBMCs; the material itself was cDNA or gDNA.

Trimming took 6 bases from V and 6 from J; bases not matched to a gene: 19. The germline V gene has CDR1 SGHTA and CDR2 FQGNSA. CDR3 size: 19 residues. Methods used by the authors: Amplified reference gene primers provided the basis for estimating nucleated cell counts. Assay used: immunoSEQ multiplex PCR; TCRdb lists only in-frame clones, some missing. V and J calls and clone size are as listed in that table; D and trimming were resolved from the DNA. The profile shows more than 200,000 clones, around nine tenths of them singletons. This receptor was obtained from a man younger than 35 with active or convalescent COVID-19. The chain combines TRBV7-2 with TRBJ2-7, with TRBD2 matching over 14 bases. Sequencing was done on a sample of peripheral blood. Here the CDR3 reads CASSRLVGTSGRESAEQYF. The CDR3 coding sequence is TGTGCCAGCAGTCGACTAGTTGGGACTAGCGGGAGAGAGTCTGCCGAGCAGTACTTC.